The 12 T cell receptor beta chains reported below all come from one sample, sequenced in a study of CD8 T cells in ankylosing spondylitis. TCRdb reprocessed the 5' RACE reads with MiXCR, giving one entry per CDR3 protein. The sample shows 250,000 or so distinct CDR3 sequences, roughly a quarter of them seen only once. Sequencing was carried out using blood, either unsorted or a sorted T cell fraction (not recorded which). All receptors derive from a male donor with ankylosing spondylitis or in good health (not recorded which).

V gene TRBV6-5 combines with J gene TRBJ2-5; D is uncertain. Germline CDR1 MNHEY, CDR2 SVGAGI. V shed 0 bases and J shed 2 bases, with 13 bases lying between them. The CDR3 totals 16 residues. CDR3 DNA sequence: TGTGCCAGCAGTTACTCGATCCACCCCCCACAAGAGACCCAGTACTTC. This translates into CASSYSIHPPQETQYF.

The V gene is TRBV6-5, the J gene TRBJ2-1; D is perhaps TRBD1 (6 bases). The CDR3 length is 18 residues. CDR1 and CDR2 (germline): MNHEY, SVGAGI. Trimming pared 1 base from V and 0 bases from J, leaving 16 bases between. In DNA form, the CDR3 reads TGTGCCAGCAGTTACTTCGTTCCCGGACAGAGCTCCTACAATGAGCAGTTCTTC. Protein sequence: CASSYFVPGQSSYNEQFF.

This sequence joins TRBV3-1 and TRBJ2-5; unclear D gene. The CDR3 spans 12 residues. The germline V gene has CDR1 LGHDT and CDR2 YNNKEL (reference sequence). V gave up 0 bases and J gave up 4 bases, with 3 bases separating them. Here the CDR3 reads CASSQDSETQYF. For the CDR3, the DNA is TGTGCCAGCAGCCAAGATTCAGAGACCCAGTACTTC.

This clonotype has at least ten counts. V and J are TRBV4-1 and TRBJ1-3; 7 bases match TRBD1. The trim removed 4 bases at V and 4 bases at J, leaving 4 bases unmatched. Germline values: CDR1 MGHRA, CDR2 YSYEKL. This CDR3 spans 14 amino acids. DNA of the CDR3: TGCGCCAGCAGCCTTAGGGGGCTGGGAAACACCATATATTTT. Translation: CASSLRGLGNTIYF.

The V call is TRBV6-1, the J call TRBJ1-6, with 8 bases aligning to TRBD1. With V trimmed by 4 bases and J by 9 bases, 5 bases remained unmatched. This CDR3 region has 14 residues. Germline CDR1 MNHNS, CDR2 SASEGT. CDR3 residues: CASSGGQGGSPLHF. In DNA form, the CDR3 reads TGTGCCAGCAGTGGAGGACAGGGTGGTTCACCCCTCCACTTT.

Comment on this clonotype: One end of the junction varies from germline; a read error may be responsible. This chain connects TRBV14 to TRBJ1-2; D is unclear. The germline gives CDR1 SGHDN, CDR2 FVKESK. This CDR3 has 13 amino acids. The CDR3 nucleotides are TGTGCCATCAGCCCTGGGCTCCTCTATGGCTACACCTTC. This sequence encodes CAISPGLLYGYTF. The full variable domain, with the rest looked up from reference TRBV14 and TRBJ1-2, is EAGVTQFPSHSVIEKGQTVTLRCDPISGHDNLYWYRRVMGKEIKFLLHFVKESKQDESGMPNNRFLAERTGGTYSTLKVQPAELEDSGVYFCAISPGLLYGYTFGSGTRLTVV.

This clonotype was recorded at least ten times. The DNA of the CDR3 is TGCAGCGTTGCACCGGGGGAAGAGACCCAGTACTTC. Translating gives CSVAPGEETQYF. This chain uses TRBV29-1 with TRBJ2-5, with a possible D match to TRBD2 (6 bases). The V gene lost 4 bases and the J gene lost 3 bases, with 9 bases spanning the gap. The CDR3 is 12 residues long. Germline loops: CDR1 SQVTM, CDR2 ANQGSEA.

This clonotype was seen many times. The chain has TRBV7-9 and TRBJ2-5; no clear D gene. V shed 2 bases and J shed 3 bases, with 13 bases lying between them. The CDR3 extends over 15 amino acids. Germline V lookup: CDR1 SEHNR, CDR2 FQNEAQ (reference sequence). CDR3 DNA sequence: TGTGCCAGCAGCTTATCGGCCACCGCAAAAGAGACCCAGTACTTC. It is translated as CASSLSATAKETQYF. The full variable domain, rest sourced from reference TRBV7-9 and TRBJ2-5, is DTGVSQNPRHKITKRGQNVTFRCDPISEHNRLYWYRQTLGQGPEFLTYFQNEAQLEKSRLLSDRFSAERPKGSFSTLEIQRTEQGDSAMYLCASSLSATAKETQYFGPGTRLLVL.

The rearrangement links TRBV28 to TRBJ2-1; 14 bases line up with TRBD2. The trim removed 7 bases at V and 7 bases at J, leaving 6 bases unmatched. The CDR3 runs to 15 residues. Germline CDR1 is MDHEN and CDR2 is SYDVKM. The CDR3 DNA sequence: TGTGCCAGCAACAACGGACTAGCGGGGGGTAATGAGCAGTTCTTC. This gives the protein CASNNGLAGGNEQFF. The whole variable domain, remainder taken from reference TRBV28 and TRBJ2-1, is DVKVTQSSRYLVKRTGEKVFLECVQDMDHENMFWYRQDPGLGLRLIYFSYDVKMKEKGDIPEGYSVSREKKERFSLILESASTNQTSMYLCASNNGLAGGNEQFFGPGTRLTVL.

The J gene is TRBJ2-3, the V gene TRBV6-1; 7 positions agree with TRBD2. The germline gives CDR1 MNHNS, CDR2 SASEGT. V lost 6 bases to trimming and J lost 0 bases; unmatched junction nucleotides: 18. The CDR3 spans 19 residues. CDR3 sequence (DNA): TGTGCCAGCAGCCCCAAGGCCCTGCAGACTAGCCCTAGCACAGATACGCAGTATTTT. Encoded protein: CASSPKALQTSPSTDTQYF.

This clonotype was observed at least ten times. This chain's CDR3 is CASSSDGKEQYF. CDR3 bases: TGTGCCAGCTCATCGGACGGTAAGGAGCAGTACTTC. The chain links TRBV18 to TRBJ2-7, with D hard to call. The CDR3 totals 12 residues. Germline CDR1 is KGHSH and CDR2 is LQKENI. Deletions cut 5 bases from V and 7 bases from J, with 12 bases between.

The chain couples TRBV10-1 to TRBJ2-1; 7 nucleotides agree with TRBD1. J lost 0 bases, V lost 10 bases, and 6 bases had no gene match. Germline V gene lookup returns CDR1 WNHNN and CDR2 SYGVQD (reference sequence). CDR3 length: 14 amino acids. CDR3 in DNA: TGCGCCATCCCGGGACAGCACTCCTACAATGAGCAGTTCTTC. It translates to CAIPGQHSYNEQFF.